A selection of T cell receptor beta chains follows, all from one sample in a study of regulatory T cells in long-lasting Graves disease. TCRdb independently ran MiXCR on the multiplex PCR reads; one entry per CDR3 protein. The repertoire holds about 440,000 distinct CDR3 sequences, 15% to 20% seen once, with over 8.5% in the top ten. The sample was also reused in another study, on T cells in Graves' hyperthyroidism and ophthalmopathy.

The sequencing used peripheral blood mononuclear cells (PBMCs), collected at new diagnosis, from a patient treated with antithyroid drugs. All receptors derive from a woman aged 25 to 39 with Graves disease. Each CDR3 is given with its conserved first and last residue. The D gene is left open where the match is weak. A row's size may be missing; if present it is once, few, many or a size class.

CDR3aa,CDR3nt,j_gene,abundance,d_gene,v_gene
CASSHTSGRVNEQFF,TGTGCCAGCAGCCATACTAGCGGGAGGGTAAATGAGCAGTTCTTC,TRBJ2-1,many,TRBD2,TRBV28
CASSQYRRGGELFF,TGTGCCAGCAGCCAGTACAGGAGGGGCGGGGAGCTGTTTTTT,TRBJ2-2,many,.,TRBV3-1
CASSLRGGTPTDTQYF,TGCGCCAGCAGCTTGCGCGGCGGGACGCCTACAGATACGCAGTATTTT,TRBJ2-3,many,.,TRBV5-1
CAISASLGTEAFF,TGTGCCATCAGTGCTTCCCTGGGCACTGAAGCTTTCTTT,TRBJ1-1,many,.,TRBV10-3
CASSYVAGGTDTQYF,TGTGCCAGCAGTTACGTAGCGGGAGGCACAGATACGCAGTATTTT,TRBJ2-3,.,TRBD2,TRBV6-5
CATSDLAGGEETQYF,TGTGCCACCTCAGACCTAGCGGGAGGCGAAGAGACCCAGTACTTC,TRBJ2-5,.,TRBD2,TRBV10-3
CASSYEGISGYTF,TGTGCCAGCAGTTACGAAGGGATCTCTGGCTACACCTTC,TRBJ1-2,many,.,TRBV6-2/TRBV6-3
CVTRTGTYEQYF,TGTGTAACCCGCACGGGGACCTACGAGCAGTACTTC,TRBJ2-7,.,.,TRBV28
CASSYGPPVRETQYF,TGTGCCAGCAGTTACGGCCCCCCGGTGAGAGAGACCCAGTACTTC,TRBJ2-5,many,.,TRBV6-5
CASSFNPLANYGYTF,TGTGCCAGCAGTTTTAATCCCCTTGCTAACTATGGCTACACCTTC,TRBJ1-2,many,.,TRBV6-9
CAISEPIGRENYEASF,TGTGCCATCAGTGAGCCAATAGGTCGGGAAAACTATGAAGCTTCCTTT,TRBJ1-1,.,.,TRBV10-3
CASSLRVNTIYF,TGTGCCAGCAGCCTCAGGGTAAACACCATATATTTT,TRBJ1-3,.,.,TRBV3-1
CASSSGVDTQYF,TGTGCCAGCAGTTCAGGGGTAGATACGCAGTATTTT,TRBJ2-3,few,.,TRBV6-2/TRBV6-3
CSARVREQGYEQYF,TGCAGTGCTAGAGTGCGGGAGCAGGGGTACGAGCAGTACTTC,TRBJ2-7,many,.,TRBV20-1
CREHFSSISREGLSYEQYF,TGCAGGGAACACTTCTCTTCGATTTCACGGGAAGGGCTTAGCTACGAGCAGTACTTC,TRBJ2-7,many,.,TRBV29-1
CASSSLRGKPGELFF,TGTGCCAGCAGCTCCCTCAGGGGCAAGCCCGGGGAGCTGTTTTTT,TRBJ2-2,few,.,TRBV11-2
CASSMDGTGTSRNNEQFF,TGCGCCAGCAGCATGGACGGGACAGGGACTAGTAGGAACAATGAGCAGTTCTTC,TRBJ2-1,many,.,TRBV5-1
CASSHPRDRGTDTQYF,TGCGCCAGCAGCCACCCCCGGGACAGGGGCACAGATACGCAGTATTTT,TRBJ2-3,few,TRBD1,TRBV4-1
CSAWGREIGGELFF,TGCAGTGCTTGGGGGCGGGAGATCGGCGGGGAGCTGTTTTTT,TRBJ2-2,once,.,TRBV20-1
CSVAAGGIDTQYF,TGCAGCGTTGCTGCAGGGGGGATAGATACGCAGTATTTT,TRBJ2-3,few,.,TRBV29-1
CASKSPWPLSGNTIYF,TGTGCCAGTAAATCGCCGTGGCCGCTCTCTGGAAACACCATATATTTT,TRBJ1-3,.,.,TRBV19
CASSSGARYTDTQYF,TGTGCCAGCAGCAGCGGGGCCAGATACACAGATACGCAGTATTTT,TRBJ2-3,many,TRBD2,TRBV7-8
CASSLRSDYGYTF,TGTGCCAGCAGCTTAAGATCAGACTATGGCTACACCTTC,TRBJ1-2,.,.,TRBV7-9
CASSLSIGGNTEAFF,TGTGCCAGCAGTTTATCCATAGGGGGGAACACTGAAGCTTTCTTT,TRBJ1-1,.,.,TRBV27
CASSSTGIAYEQYF,TGTGCCAGCAGCTCCACGGGGATCGCCTACGAGCAGTACTTC,TRBJ2-7,.,.,TRBV5-6
CASSPVGSNAYNEQFF,TGTGCCAGCAGCCCCGTGGGGAGTAATGCCTACAATGAGCAGTTCTTC,TRBJ2-1,few,.,TRBV5-6
CASSSAGPTDTQYF,TGTGCCAGCAGCTCAGCGGGACCGACAGATACGCAGTATTTT,TRBJ2-3,many,TRBD2,TRBV7-2
CASSASGQPLRDTQYF,TGTGCCAGCAGCGCATCAGGTCAACCTTTGAGAGATACGCAGTATTTT,TRBJ2-3,.,.,TRBV5-6
CSASAVGDSYEQYF,TGCAGTGCTAGCGCGGTAGGGGACTCCTACGAGCAGTACTTC,TRBJ2-7,many,.,TRBV20-1
CASSPERLGLGYEQYF,TGTGCCAGCTCACCAGAAAGGCTAGGCCTGGGGTACGAGCAGTACTTC,TRBJ2-7,many,.,TRBV18
CAWSTWDNEQFF,TGTGCCTGGAGTACCTGGGACAATGAGCAGTTCTTC,TRBJ2-1,many,.,TRBV30
CATTPDRGLNQPQHF,TGTGCCACAACGCCGGACAGGGGGCTCAATCAGCCCCAGCATTTT,TRBJ1-5,.,TRBD1,TRBV2
CSVLTGREVPGELFF,TGCAGCGTCCTGACAGGGAGGGAGGTCCCCGGGGAGCTGTTTTTT,TRBJ2-2,.,.,TRBV29-1
CASSPRTSDEQFF,TGTGCCAGCTCACCCCGGACTAGCGATGAGCAGTTCTTC,TRBJ2-1,.,TRBD2,TRBV18
CASQRAEGRGNEQFF,TGCGCCAGCCAGCGGGCCGAGGGACGCGGCAATGAGCAGTTCTTC,TRBJ2-1,many,.,TRBV5-1
CATSSGDTYGYTF,TGTGCCACCAGCAGCGGGGACACCTATGGCTACACCTTC,TRBJ1-2,few,.,TRBV15
CASSLSGRVTDTQYF,TGTGCCAGCAGCTTATCAGGGAGGGTTACAGATACGCAGTATTTT,TRBJ2-3,many,TRBD2,TRBV2
CASSYSGRGRNTEAFF,TGTGCCAGCAGTTACTCGGGCAGGGGGCGGAACACTGAAGCTTTCTTT,TRBJ1-1,many,TRBD1,TRBV6-5
CASSLEGEGAAFF,TGCGCCAGCAGCTTGGAAGGTGAGGGGGCAGCTTTCTTT,TRBJ1-1,.,TRBD1,TRBV5-1
CASSQEGRGDEQYF,TGCGCCAGCAGCCAAGAGGGCAGGGGTGACGAGCAGTACTTC,TRBJ2-7,few,.,TRBV4-3
CASSPLAGEVTDTQYF,TGTGCTAGCAGCCCTTTAGCGGGAGAGGTGACAGATACGCAGTATTTT,TRBJ2-3,many,TRBD2,TRBV7-7
CASSLAGRGLSSNSPLHF,TGTGCCAGCAGCTTGGCCGGTCGGGGGCTCTCCTCTAATTCACCCCTCCACTTT,TRBJ1-6,.,.,TRBV5-4
CASSLAPGTTKTQYF,TGCGCCAGCAGCTTAGCGCCGGGAACAACGAAGACCCAGTACTTC,TRBJ2-5,few,.,TRBV5-1
CASSQESGTGLGYTF,TGTGCCAGCAGCCAGGAGTCCGGGACAGGGCTCGGCTACACCTTC,TRBJ1-2,few,TRBD1,TRBV7-3
CASITGTGGIKPQHF,TGTGCCAGTATTACCGGGACAGGGGGCATAAAGCCCCAGCATTTT,TRBJ1-5,.,TRBD1,TRBV28
CASTLGQRINTGELFF,TGTGCCAGCACCCTGGGGCAGCGAATAAACACCGGGGAGCTGTTTTTT,TRBJ2-2,many,.,TRBV27
CSDKGQGDGYTF,TGCAGCGACAAGGGACAGGGCGATGGCTACACCTTC,TRBJ1-2,.,TRBD1,TRBV29-1
CASREKTQYF,TGTGCCAGCCGAGAGAAGACCCAGTACTTC,TRBJ2-5,many,.,TRBV2
CASSEISGQGSDTQYF,TGTGCCAGCAGTGAAATTTCGGGACAGGGGTCAGATACGCAGTATTTT,TRBJ2-3,.,TRBD1,TRBV6-2/TRBV6-3
CASSPTQGEQFF,TGTGCCAGCTCACCAACCCAGGGTGAGCAGTTCTTC,TRBJ2-1,.,.,TRBV18
CASRKGGVGGEQFF,TGTGCCAGCAGAAAGGGAGGAGTGGGGGGTGAGCAGTTCTTC,TRBJ2-1,.,.,TRBV13
CASSPLLGTSLREQFF,TGTGCCAGCTCACCCCTCCTGGGGACTAGTTTAAGGGAGCAGTTCTTC,TRBJ2-1,.,TRBD2,TRBV18
CASSIRTAVSGANVLTF,TGTGCCAGCAGCATCCGGACAGCCGTTTCTGGGGCCAACGTCCTGACTTTC,TRBJ2-6,.,.,TRBV13
CSARGSVGEQFF,TGCAGTGCTAGAGGGTCCGTTGGAGAGCAGTTCTTC,TRBJ2-1,few,.,TRBV20-1